This record covers a single TCR beta chain. Mismatch with germline at one junction end may stem from a read error. The genomic DNA of each subset was split evenly across several immunoSEQ plates. Sorted-subset replicate PCR reactions contained 150 to 200 ng DNA, corresponding to 29,000 or so T cell genomes. Using immunoSEQ multiplex PCR, the repertoire was profiled, and TCRdb retains in-frame clones only, with some absent. The sample shows around 980,000 clones, 75% to 80% of them seen only once. Investigators divided CD4+ cells into CD45RA+ naive and CD45RA-negative memory subsets. Germline V gene lookup returns CDR1 SGHTA and CDR2 FQGTGA. The CDR3 sequence is 13 residues long. These data belong to a study of shared clonotypes between healthy human individuals. Background on the study: Each donor contributed plates that comprised three CD4 naive, three CD4 memory, two CD8 naive and one CD8 memory.

The sequence derives from a man younger than 30 in good health. Some clones in this sample may be carry-over from other donors' samples. The rearrangement links TRBV7-3 to TRBJ2-1, with D perhaps assigned TRBD1 or TRBD2 (6 bases each). Material: memory CD4+ T cells from PBMCs. This sample's subset: CD45RA-negative fraction. CDR3 region: CASSSGGGLPSLF. DNA for the CDR3: TGTGCCAGCAGTTCAGGAGGGGGGCTTCCCAGTCTCTTC.